The 3 T cell receptor beta chains reported below all come from one sample, sequenced in a study of blood T cell repertoires in COVID-19. The protocol was immunoSEQ multiplex PCR, while the TCRdb copy is restricted to in-frame clones and leaves out a portion. The data show about 150,000 clones, around 80% seen once. Sample: peripheral blood. The receptor set was obtained from a man aged 60-69 years who had recovered from COVID-19.

This chain joins TRBV27 and TRBJ1-2; TRBD1 might be the D (6 bases). This CDR3 is built from 13 residues. Germline V gives CDR1 MNHEY, CDR2 SMNVEV (reference sequence). Trimming removed 6 bases at V and 8 bases at J, with 16 bases between. CDR3 in DNA: TGTGCCAGCAGCCTACAGGGTGGACGCGGCTACACCTTC. This sequence encodes CASSLQGGRGYTF.

The chain links TRBV27 to TRBJ1-5, with TRBD1 matching 8 bases. This CDR3 contains 15 residues. CDR1 is MNHEY and CDR2 is SMNVEV in the germline V gene (reference sequence). V lost 5 bases to trimming and J lost 2 bases; unmatched junction nucleotides: 5. CDR3 nucleotides: TGTGCCAGCAGTCTAGACAGGGGAGGCAATCAGCCCCAGCATTTT. Its protein product is CASSLDRGGNQPQHF.

The genes are TRBV6-5 and TRBJ2-7; 8 nucleotides agree with TRBD2. V trimming: 7 bases; J trimming: 12 bases; junction bases outside the gene matches: 8. This CDR3 is built from 11 residues. Germline V CDR1 and CDR2: MNHEY, SVGAGI. CDR3 coding DNA: TGTGCCAGCACCTTAAGCGGGAGCCTGTACTTC. It codes for CASTLSGSLYF.